Sequencing of this T cell receptor (beta chain) was carried out in a study of PD-1 blockade in classical Hodgkin lymphoma. Overall study findings and caveats: Lower baseline TCR diversity was reported for newly diagnosed patients than for healthy donors. Researchers reported that CD4+ TCR diversity, though not CD8+, rose significantly by C4D1. Similar baseline diversity was found in complete responders and newly diagnosed patients.

The repertoire was sequenced with immunoSEQ multiplex PCR; TCRdb's copy has only in-frame clones and lacks some. The sample yields over 35,000 clones, approximately 87% seen once. The CDR3 is 11 residues long. Germline CDR1 is DFQATT and CDR2 is SNEGSKA (reference sequence). The germline V and J ends were trimmed by 4 bases and 7 bases, with 10 bases remaining between them. Points on this clone: Its antigen is not known.

Following autologous stem cell transplantation, relapse occurred in every patient, and exposure to brentuximab vedotin varied. The TCR sequence derives from a human donor with classical Hodgkin lymphoma. The specimen was peripheral blood mononuclear cells (PBMCs), collected at baseline. This chain joins TRBV20-1 and TRBJ2-5, with D unclear. CDR3 sequence (DNA): TGCAGTGCTATGGGGTCGGGGACCCAGTACTTC. It encodes CSAMGSGTQYF.